The 23 T cell receptor beta chains below come from one sample, sequenced in a study of cytomegalovirus exposure and HLA in healthy donors. The repertoire was sequenced with immunoSEQ multiplex PCR; TCRdb's copy has only in-frame clones and lacks some. This repertoire shows about 160,000 clones, 85% to 90% found once; its top ten account for 5.7%. Sequencing used PBMCs. The origin of the receptors is a woman aged 25-40 years in good health and CMV-seronegative.

J is TRBJ2-1 and V is TRBV29-1, with 10 bases fitting TRBD2. Germline V gives CDR1 SQVTM, CDR2 ANQGSEA. This CDR3 is 14 amino acids long. The junction had 12 bases not matched to a gene; V was cut back by 6 bases and J by 10 bases. CDR3 DNA sequence: TGCAGCGTGGAGAGCGGGAGGGCCTTTAGAGAGCAGTTCTTC. It encodes CSVESGRAFREQFF.

This clone was detected a few times. This rearrangement joins TRBV4-2 to TRBJ1-5; the D is unclear. The ends were cut back, 1 base at V and 5 bases at J, with 3 bases in the middle. The CDR3 consists of 12 residues. The germline CDR1 and CDR2 sequences are LGHNA and YNFKEQ. The CDR3 nucleotides are TGTGCCAGCAGCCAAGGGGATCAGCCCCAGCATTTT. It codes for CASSQGDQPQHF.

The rearrangement uses TRBV10-3 and TRBJ2-1; 9 bases agree with TRBD2. Germline assignment: CDR1 ENHRY and CDR2 SYGVKD. J was trimmed by 3 bases and V by 10 bases; bases with no gene match: 7. This CDR3 has 14 residues. CDR3 nucleotide sequence: TGTGCCACTTTAGCGGGAGAGGGCTACAATGAGCAGTTCTTC. It specifies CATLAGEGYNEQFF.

A few counts support this clone. The V and J genes are TRBV27 and TRBJ1-1; D is uncertain. Germline V gene sequence: CDR1 MNHEY, CDR2 SMNVEV (reference sequence). Trimming took off 7 bases at V and 1 base at J, with 4 bases between the two ends. The CDR3 spans 11 residues. The CDR3 coding sequence is TGTGCCAGCAAGAGGAACACTGAAGCTTTCTTT. Amino acid sequence: CASKRNTEAFF.

The V and J genes are TRBV30 and TRBJ2-7, with TRBD1 identical over 7 bases. From germline, CDR1 is GTSNPN and CDR2 SVGIG (reference sequence). The CDR3 is 13 amino acids. V lost 0 bases, J lost 3 bases, and 2 bases stayed unmatched. The DNA of the CDR3 is TGTGCCTGGAGTGTCACAGGGGTCTACGAGCAGTACTTC. Protein sequence: CAWSVTGVYEQYF.

This rearrangement joins TRBV29-1 to TRBJ2-7, with TRBD1 as a possible D gene (7 bases). The CDR3 has 17 amino acids. V was clipped by 6 bases and J by 3 bases, with 27 bases between them. The germline V gene encodes CDR1 SQVTM and CDR2 ANQGSEA. Here the CDR3 reads CSVGGATGMRSYYEQYF. CDR3 bases: TGCAGCGTGGGGGGTGCGACAGGGATGAGGAGTTACTACGAGCAGTACTTC.

The chain employs TRBV4-1 and TRBJ2-7; no clear D. Trimming cost V 1 base and J 3 bases, with 10 bases left between them. CDR3 length: 14 residues. Germline values: CDR1 MGHRA, CDR2 YSYEKL. As DNA, the CDR3 is TGCGCCAGCAGCCAAGTCGCAGTTTTCTACGAGCAGTACTTC. It translates to CASSQVAVFYEQYF.

In DNA, the CDR3 is TGTGCCAGCAGCCCTGGGGACAGGGGTTCCTACGAGCAGTACTTC. It encodes CASSPGDRGSYEQYF. J is TRBJ2-7 and V is TRBV5-4; 10 bases fit TRBD1. Germline loops: CDR1 SGHNT, CDR2 YYREEE (reference sequence). The CDR3 contains 15 residues. V shed 4 bases and J 1 base; nucleotides not matched to a gene: 5.

The chain combines TRBV6-1 with TRBJ1-5, with TRBD1 identical over 7 bases. This CDR3 is built from 15 residues. CDR1 is MNHNS and CDR2 is SASEGT in the germline V gene. V lost 3 bases and J lost 6; bases outside the gene matches: 8. In nucleotides, the CDR3 is TGTGCCAGCAGTGATCTAGACAGGGCGGGTCAGCCCCAGCATTTT. This sequence encodes CASSDLDRAGQPQHF.

The J gene is TRBJ1-5, the V gene TRBV29-1; D not resolved. The V gene's germline CDR1 is SQVTM and CDR2 ANQGSEA. The length of the CDR3 is 12 residues. Trimming left V 5 bases short and J 4 bases short, with 9 bases between. CDR3 region: CSVRSPNQPQHF. The CDR3 DNA follows: TGCAGCGTTAGAAGTCCTAATCAGCCCCAGCATTTT.

The rearrangement joins TRBV6-6 to TRBJ1-1; D unclear. V was clipped by 8 bases and J by 1 base, with 14 bases between them. The CDR3 totals 14 residues. CDR1 is MNHNY and CDR2 is SVGAGI in the germline V gene (reference sequence). The CDR3 region is CASHHGWGNTEAFF. The CDR3 DNA follows: TGTGCCAGCCATCATGGGTGGGGGAACACTGAAGCTTTCTTT.

As for this clone: Because the CDR3's place on the DNA is in doubt, the DNA is left out and the CDR3 is given as listed by TCRdb. The chain recombines TRBV21-1 with TRBJ2-3. TRBV21-1 is described as a pseudogene. The CDR3 length equals 17 residues, ends included. CDR3 amino acids: CASSKVLRAPFQSTQYF.

J is TRBJ2-1 and V is TRBV9; TRBD2 matches at 10 bases. The V gene's germline CDR1 is SGDLS and CDR2 YYNGEE. V dropped 3 bases and J dropped 9; count of bases not matched to a gene: 12. This CDR3 spans 16 amino acids. This CDR3 reads CASSGSRTSGGSEQFF. The CDR3 DNA is TGTGCCAGCAGCGGCTCTAGGACTAGCGGAGGTAGTGAGCAGTTCTTC.

In its sample, this clone was seen once. The chain joins TRBV6-5 to TRBJ1-1; D unclear. V was clipped by 5 bases and J by 0 bases, with 10 bases between them. CDR1 is MNHEY and CDR2 is SVGAGI in the germline V gene. The CDR3 has 14 residues. The CDR3 sequence: CASSDRTVNTEAFF. For the CDR3, the DNA is TGTGCCAGCAGTGACCGGACGGTGAACACTGAAGCTTTCTTT.

The J gene is TRBJ1-5, the V gene TRBV10-3; the D gene is possibly TRBD1 (5 bases). Germline V gives CDR1 ENHRY, CDR2 SYGVKD. Trimming pared 6 bases from V and 3 bases from J, leaving 9 bases between. There are 13 residues in the CDR3. As DNA, the CDR3 is TGTGCCATCAGAAGGGACGTCAATCAGCCCCAGCATTTT. Encoded protein: CAIRRDVNQPQHF.

This clone has a single count. The same CDR3 also results from other DNA sequences found in this sample. The CDR3 loop is CASSSGTGGYEQYF. In DNA, the CDR3 is TGTGCCAGCAGTTCCGGGACAGGGGGCTACGAGCAGTACTTC. The chain combines TRBV5-6 with TRBJ2-7, with 11 bases lining up with TRBD1. V gave up 5 bases and J gave up 3 bases; unmatched junction bases: 4. CDR3 length: 14 residues. Germline CDR1 is SGHDT and CDR2 is YYEEEE. The full variable domain, rest sourced from reference TRBV5-6 and TRBJ2-7, is DAGVTQSPTHLIKTRGQQVTLRCSPKSGHDTVSWYQQALGQGPQFIFQYYEEEERQRGNFPDRFSGHQFPNYSSELNVNALLLGDSALYLCASSSGTGGYEQYFGPGTRLTVT.

This clone was counted only a few times. J is TRBJ2-1 and V is TRBV2, with 7 bases aligning to TRBD1. Per germline, CDR1 SNHLY and CDR2 FYNNEI. Germline trimming cut 7 bases from V and 5 bases from J; bases unmatched to any gene: 5. The length of the CDR3 is 13 residues. As DNA, the CDR3 is TGTGCCAGCATTTCCGACAGGGACAATGAGCAGTTCTTC. As protein: CASISDRDNEQFF.

J is TRBJ2-7 and V is TRBV10-3; the match to TRBD2 covers 8 bases. The germline CDR1 and CDR2 sequences are ENHRY and SYGVKD. The CDR3 has 14 amino acids. V was clipped by 2 bases and J by 2 bases; unmatched bases: 2. CDR3 nucleotides: TGTGCCATCAGTGAGCCGCGGGGGGCCTACGAGCAGTACTTC. Its translation: CAISEPRGAYEQYF.

The V and J genes are TRBV9 and TRBJ2-7; weak D call: TRBD2 (5 bases). This CDR3 spans 15 amino acids. Trimming stripped 2 bases from V and 0 bases from J, with 12 bases between. Germline V gene sequence: CDR1 SGDLS, CDR2 YYNGEE. CDR3 amino acids: CASSVGVSASYEQYF. The DNA of the CDR3 is TGTGCCAGCAGCGTCGGGGTCAGCGCCTCCTACGAGCAGTACTTC.

In its sample, this clone was seen once. The chain recombines TRBV7-2 with TRBJ2-7; 7 bases line up with TRBD1. V shed 4 bases and J 3 bases; nucleotides not matched to a gene: 6. Germline CDR1 reads SGHTA; CDR2 reads FQGNSA. The CDR3 runs 14 residues. The CDR3 region is CASSWPGTDYEQYF. CDR3 bases: TGTGCCAGCAGCTGGCCCGGGACAGACTACGAGCAGTACTTC.

This chain links TRBV6-5 with TRBJ1-1; D gene unclear. Germline V lookup: CDR1 MNHEY, CDR2 SVGAGI. Trimming left V 4 bases short and J 0 bases short, with 9 bases between. The CDR3 length is 14 residues. This CDR3 is CASSLHIVNTEAFF. In nucleotides, the CDR3 is TGTGCCAGCAGTTTGCATATTGTGAACACTGAAGCTTTCTTT.

The chain is built from TRBV19 and TRBJ2-1; D might be TRBD2 (5 bases). Germline CDR1 LNHDA, CDR2 SQIVND (reference sequence). V lost 3 bases to trimming and J lost 10 bases, with 19 bases between them. This CDR3 has 15 amino acids. The CDR3 nucleotides read TGTGCCAGTAGTATCCCGGGTCGGGGAAGCGTCGAGCAGTTCTTC. Translation: CASSIPGRGSVEQFF.

The CDR3 DNA follows: TGCGCCAGCAGCCAAGATATCGGTACCCAGTACTTC. The encoded protein is CASSQDIGTQYF. The gene calls are TRBV4-1 and TRBJ2-5; D unresolved. Trimming stripped 0 bases from V and 8 bases from J, with 7 bases between. Germline loops: CDR1 MGHRA, CDR2 YSYEKL. The CDR3 is 12 residues long.